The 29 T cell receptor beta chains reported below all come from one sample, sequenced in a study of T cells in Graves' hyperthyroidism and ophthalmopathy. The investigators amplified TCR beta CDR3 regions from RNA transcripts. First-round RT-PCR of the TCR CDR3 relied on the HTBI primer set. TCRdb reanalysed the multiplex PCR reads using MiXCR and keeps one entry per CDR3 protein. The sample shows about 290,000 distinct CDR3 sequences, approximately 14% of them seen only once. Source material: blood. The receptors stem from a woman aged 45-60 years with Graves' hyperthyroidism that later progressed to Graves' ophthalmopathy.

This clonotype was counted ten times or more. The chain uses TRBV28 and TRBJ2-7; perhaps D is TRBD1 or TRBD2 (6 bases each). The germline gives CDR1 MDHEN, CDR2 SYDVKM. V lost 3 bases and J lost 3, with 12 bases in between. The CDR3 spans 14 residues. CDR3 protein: CASSLAGHSYEQYF. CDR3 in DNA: TGTGCCAGCAGTTTGGCGGGACACAGCTACGAGCAGTACTTC. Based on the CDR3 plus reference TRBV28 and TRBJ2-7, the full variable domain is DVKVTQSSRYLVKRTGEKVFLECVQDMDHENMFWYRQDPGLGLRLIYFSYDVKMKEKGDIPEGYSVSREKKERFSLILESASTNQTSMYLCASSLAGHSYEQYFGPGTRLTVT.

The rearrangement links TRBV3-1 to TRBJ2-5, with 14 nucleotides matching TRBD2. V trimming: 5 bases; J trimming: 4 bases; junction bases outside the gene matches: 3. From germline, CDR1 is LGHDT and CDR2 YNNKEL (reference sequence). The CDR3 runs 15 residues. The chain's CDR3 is CASSSGLAGAETQYF. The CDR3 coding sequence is TGTGCCAGCAGCTCGGGACTAGCGGGAGCAGAGACCCAGTACTTC.

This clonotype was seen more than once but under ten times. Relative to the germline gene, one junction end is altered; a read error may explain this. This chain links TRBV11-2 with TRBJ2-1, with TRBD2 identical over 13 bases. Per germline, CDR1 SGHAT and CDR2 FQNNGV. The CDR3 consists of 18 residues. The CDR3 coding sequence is TGTGCCAGCAGCGCCCTACTAGCGGGAGGGGACTTTTACAATGGGCAGTTCTTC. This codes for CASSALLAGGDFYNGQFF. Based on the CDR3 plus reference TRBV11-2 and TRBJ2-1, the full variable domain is EAGVAQSPRYKIIEKRQSVAFWCNPISGHATLYWYQQILGQGPKLLIQFQNNGVVDDSQLPKDRFSAERLKGVDSTLKIQPAKLEDSAVYLCASSALLAGGDFYNGQFFGPGTRLTVL.

The CDR3 region is CASSVGLSGQETQYF. The CDR3 DNA sequence: TGTGCCAGCAGCGTAGGATTATCCGGACAAGAGACCCAGTACTTC. The chain links TRBV9 to TRBJ2-5; D remains unclear. The CDR3 length is 15 residues. Trimming removed 0 bases from V and 2 bases from J, with 11 bases in between. Germline V gene sequence: CDR1 SGDLS, CDR2 YYNGEE.

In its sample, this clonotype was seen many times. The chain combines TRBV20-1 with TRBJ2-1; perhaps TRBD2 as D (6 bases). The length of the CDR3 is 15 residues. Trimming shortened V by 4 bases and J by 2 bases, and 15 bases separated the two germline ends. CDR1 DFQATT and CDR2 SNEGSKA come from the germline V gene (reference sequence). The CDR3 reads CSAKTRWDTYNEQFF. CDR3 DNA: TGCAGTGCTAAGACTAGATGGGATACCTACAATGAGCAGTTCTTC.

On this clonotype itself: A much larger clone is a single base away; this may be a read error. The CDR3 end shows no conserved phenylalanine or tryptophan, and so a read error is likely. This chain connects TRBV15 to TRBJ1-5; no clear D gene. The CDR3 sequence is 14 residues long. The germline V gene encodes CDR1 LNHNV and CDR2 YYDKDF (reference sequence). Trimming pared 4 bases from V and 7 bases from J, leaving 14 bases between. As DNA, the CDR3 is TGTGCCACCAGCACACCCGGGGTTGGGCAGCCCCAGCATTCT. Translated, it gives CATSTPGVGQPQHS.

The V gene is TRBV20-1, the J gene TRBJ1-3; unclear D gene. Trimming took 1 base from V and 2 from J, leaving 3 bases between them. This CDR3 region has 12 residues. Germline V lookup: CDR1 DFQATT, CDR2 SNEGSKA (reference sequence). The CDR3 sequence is CSARVPGNTIYF. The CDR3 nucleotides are TGCAGTGCTAGAGTCCCTGGAAACACCATATATTTT.

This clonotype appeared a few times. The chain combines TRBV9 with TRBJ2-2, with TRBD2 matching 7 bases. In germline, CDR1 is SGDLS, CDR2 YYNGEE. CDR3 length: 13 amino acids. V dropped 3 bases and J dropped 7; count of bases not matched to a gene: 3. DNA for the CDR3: TGTGCCAGCAGCGCCGGGGGGTACGGGGAGCTGTTTTTT. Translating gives CASSAGGYGELFF. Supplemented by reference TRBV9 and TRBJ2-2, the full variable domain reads DSGVTQTPKHLITATGQRVTLRCSPRSGDLSVYWYQQSLDQGLQFLIQYYNGEERAKGNILERFSAQQFPDLHSELNLSSLELGDSALYFCASSAGGYGELFFGEGSRLTVL.

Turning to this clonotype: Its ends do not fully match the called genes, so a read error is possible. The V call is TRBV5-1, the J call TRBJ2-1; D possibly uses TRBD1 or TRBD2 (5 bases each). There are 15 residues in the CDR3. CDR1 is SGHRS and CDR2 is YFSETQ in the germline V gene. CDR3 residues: CASSPDGTGYNEQFF. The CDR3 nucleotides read TGTGCCAGCAGCCCCGACGGGACGGGTTACAATGAGCAGTTCTTC.

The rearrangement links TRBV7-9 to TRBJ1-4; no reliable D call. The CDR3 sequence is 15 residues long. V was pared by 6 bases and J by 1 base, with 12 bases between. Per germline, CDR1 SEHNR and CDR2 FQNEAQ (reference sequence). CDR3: CASSWRSLTNEKLFF. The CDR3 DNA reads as TGTGCCAGCAGTTGGCGGAGTCTAACTAATGAAAAACTGTTTTTT.

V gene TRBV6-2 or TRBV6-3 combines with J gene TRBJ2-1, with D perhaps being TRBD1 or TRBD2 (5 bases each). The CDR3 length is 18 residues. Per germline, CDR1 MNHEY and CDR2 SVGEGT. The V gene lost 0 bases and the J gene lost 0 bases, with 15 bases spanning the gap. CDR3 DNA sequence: TGTGCCAGCAGTTACTCTTATAGGGACCCCGGCTCCTACAATGAGCAGTTCTTC. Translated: CASSYSYRDPGSYNEQFF.

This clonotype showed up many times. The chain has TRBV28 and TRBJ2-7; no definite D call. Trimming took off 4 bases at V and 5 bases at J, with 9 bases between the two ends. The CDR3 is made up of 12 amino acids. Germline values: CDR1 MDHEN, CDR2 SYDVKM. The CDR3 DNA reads TGTGCCAGCAGTTCCCCTTTGAACGAGCAGTACTTC. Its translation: CASSSPLNEQYF.

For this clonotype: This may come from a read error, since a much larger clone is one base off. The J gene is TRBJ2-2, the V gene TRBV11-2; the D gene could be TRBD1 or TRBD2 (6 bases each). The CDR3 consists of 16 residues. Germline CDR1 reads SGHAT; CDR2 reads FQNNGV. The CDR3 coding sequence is TGTGCCAGCAGCTTAGTGCAGGGGAAAACCACCGGGGGGCTGTTTTTT. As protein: CASSLVQGKTTGGLFF. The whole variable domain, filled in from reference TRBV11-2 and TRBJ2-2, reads EAGVAQSPRYKIIEKRQSVAFWCNPISGHATLYWYQQILGQGPKLLIQFQNNGVVDDSQLPKDRFSAERLKGVDSTLKIQPAKLEDSAVYLCASSLVQGKTTGGLFFGEGSRLTVL.

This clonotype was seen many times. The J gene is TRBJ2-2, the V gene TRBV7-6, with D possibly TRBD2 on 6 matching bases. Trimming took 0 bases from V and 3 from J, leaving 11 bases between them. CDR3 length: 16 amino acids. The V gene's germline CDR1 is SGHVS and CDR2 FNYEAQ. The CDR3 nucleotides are TGTGCCAGCAGCTTAGCGACGGTAGCGGACACCGGGGAGCTGTTTTTT. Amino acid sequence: CASSLATVADTGELFF.

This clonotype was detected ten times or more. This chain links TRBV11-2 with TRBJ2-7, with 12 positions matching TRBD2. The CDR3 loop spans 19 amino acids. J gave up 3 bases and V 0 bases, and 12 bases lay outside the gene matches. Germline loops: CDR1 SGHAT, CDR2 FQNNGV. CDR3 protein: CASSLDLVTSGRFYYEQYF. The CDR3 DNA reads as TGTGCCAGCAGCTTAGATCTGGTGACTAGCGGGAGATTCTACTACGAGCAGTACTTC.

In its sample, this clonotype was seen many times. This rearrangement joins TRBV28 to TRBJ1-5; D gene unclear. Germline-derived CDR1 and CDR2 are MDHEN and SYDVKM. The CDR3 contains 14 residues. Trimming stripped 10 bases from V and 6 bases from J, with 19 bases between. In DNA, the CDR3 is TGTGCCACCTCTCAACGGGCGGCGGGTCAGCCCCAGCATTTT. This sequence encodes CATSQRAAGQPQHF. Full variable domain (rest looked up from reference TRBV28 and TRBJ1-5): DVKVTQSSRYLVKRTGEKVFLECVQDMDHENMFWYRQDPGLGLRLIYFSYDVKMKEKGDIPEGYSVSREKKERFSLILESASTNQTSMYLCATSQRAAGQPQHFGDGTRLSIL.

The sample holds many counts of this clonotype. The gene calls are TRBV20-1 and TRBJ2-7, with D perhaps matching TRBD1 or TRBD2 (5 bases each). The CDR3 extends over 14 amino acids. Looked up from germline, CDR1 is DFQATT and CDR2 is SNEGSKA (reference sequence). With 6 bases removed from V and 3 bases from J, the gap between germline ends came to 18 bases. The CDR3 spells CSARSRDGYYEQYF. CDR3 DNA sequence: TGCAGTGCACGTTCCCGGGACGGGTACTACGAGCAGTACTTC.

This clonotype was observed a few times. CDR3 nucleotide sequence: TGTGCCAGCAGCTTAGCCGGGATAGAAGAACTGTTTTTT. Translated: CASSLAGIEELFF. The V gene is TRBV7-9, the J gene TRBJ1-4; D is uncertain. The V gene lost 0 bases and the J gene lost 12 bases, with 11 bases spanning the gap. The CDR3 has 13 amino acids. Per germline, CDR1 SEHNR and CDR2 FQNEAQ (reference sequence).

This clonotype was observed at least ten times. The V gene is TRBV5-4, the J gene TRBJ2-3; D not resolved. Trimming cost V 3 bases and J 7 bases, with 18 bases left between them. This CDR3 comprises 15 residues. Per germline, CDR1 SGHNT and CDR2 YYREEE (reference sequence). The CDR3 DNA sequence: TGTGCCAGCAGCTCCCGTGCTATAGAGGACCATACGCAGTATTTT. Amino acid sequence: CASSSRAIEDHTQYF. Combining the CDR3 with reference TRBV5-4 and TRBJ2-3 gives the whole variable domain ETGVTQSPTHLIKTRGQQVTLRCSSQSGHNTVSWYQQALGQGPQFIFQYYREEENGRGNFPPRFSGLQFPNYSSELNVNALELDDSALYLCASSSRAIEDHTQYFGPGTRLTVL.

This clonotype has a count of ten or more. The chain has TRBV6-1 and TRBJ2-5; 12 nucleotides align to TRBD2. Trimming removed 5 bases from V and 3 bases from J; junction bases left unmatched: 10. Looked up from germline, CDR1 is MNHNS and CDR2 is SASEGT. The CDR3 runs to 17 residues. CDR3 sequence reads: CASSLLRTSGKKETQYF. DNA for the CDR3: TGTGCCAGCAGTCTTCTCCGGACTAGCGGGAAGAAAGAGACCCAGTACTTC.

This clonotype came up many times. The CDR3 bases are TGTGCCATCAGGGCGGGGGGTACAGAAAATCAGCCCCAGCATTTT. It translates to CAIRAGGTENQPQHF. V usage is TRBV10-3 and J usage is TRBJ1-5; perhaps TRBD1 as D (5 bases). The V gene lost 6 bases and the J gene lost 4 bases, with 16 bases spanning the gap. Germline CDR1 ENHRY, CDR2 SYGVKD. This CDR3 comprises 15 residues.

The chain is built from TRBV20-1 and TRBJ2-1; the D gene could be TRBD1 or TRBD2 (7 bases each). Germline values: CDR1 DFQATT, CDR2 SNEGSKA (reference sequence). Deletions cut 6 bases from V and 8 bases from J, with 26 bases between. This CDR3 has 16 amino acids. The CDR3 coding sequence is TGCAGTGCCAGGGGGGGGGGGGGGGGTGGGAGGTATGAGCAGTTCTTC. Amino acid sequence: CSARGGGGGGRYEQFF.

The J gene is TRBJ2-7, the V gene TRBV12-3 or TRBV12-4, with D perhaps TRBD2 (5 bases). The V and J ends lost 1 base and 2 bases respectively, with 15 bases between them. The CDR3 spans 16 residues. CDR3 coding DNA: TGTGCCAGCAGTTTAGGGGAGCGGCGGCCCACCTACGAGCAGTACTTC. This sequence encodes CASSLGERRPTYEQYF.

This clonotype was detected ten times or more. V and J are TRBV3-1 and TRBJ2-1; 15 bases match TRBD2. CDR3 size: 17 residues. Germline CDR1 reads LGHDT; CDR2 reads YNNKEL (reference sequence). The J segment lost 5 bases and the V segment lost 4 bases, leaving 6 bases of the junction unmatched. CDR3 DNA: TGTGCCAGCAGCCCGATCGGACTAGCGGGAGGGAACAATGAGCAGTTCTTC. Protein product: CASSPIGLAGGNNEQFF.

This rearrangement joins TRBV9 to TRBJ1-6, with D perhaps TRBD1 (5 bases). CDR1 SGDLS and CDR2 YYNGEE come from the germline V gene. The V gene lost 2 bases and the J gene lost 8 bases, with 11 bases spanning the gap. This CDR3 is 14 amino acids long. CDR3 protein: CASSVRDADSPLHF. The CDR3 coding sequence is TGTGCCAGCAGCGTCCGGGACGCGGATTCACCCCTCCACTTT. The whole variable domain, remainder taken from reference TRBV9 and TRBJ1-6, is DSGVTQTPKHLITATGQRVTLRCSPRSGDLSVYWYQQSLDQGLQFLIQYYNGEERAKGNILERFSAQQFPDLHSELNLSSLELGDSALYFCASSVRDADSPLHFGNGTRLTVT.

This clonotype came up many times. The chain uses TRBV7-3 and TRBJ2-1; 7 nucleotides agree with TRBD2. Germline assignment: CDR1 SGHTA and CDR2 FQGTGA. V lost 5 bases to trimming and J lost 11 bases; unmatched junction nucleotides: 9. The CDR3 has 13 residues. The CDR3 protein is CASSTNLAVKQFF. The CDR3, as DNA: TGTGCCAGCAGCACAAACCTAGCGGTTAAGCAGTTCTTC.

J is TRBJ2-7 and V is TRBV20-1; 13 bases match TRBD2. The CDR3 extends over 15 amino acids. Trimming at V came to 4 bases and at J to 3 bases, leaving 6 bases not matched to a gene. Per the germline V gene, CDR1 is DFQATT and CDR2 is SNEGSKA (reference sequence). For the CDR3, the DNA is TGCAGTGCTATTAGGACTAGCGGGAGTCTCTACGAGCAGTACTTC. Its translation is CSAIRTSGSLYEQYF.

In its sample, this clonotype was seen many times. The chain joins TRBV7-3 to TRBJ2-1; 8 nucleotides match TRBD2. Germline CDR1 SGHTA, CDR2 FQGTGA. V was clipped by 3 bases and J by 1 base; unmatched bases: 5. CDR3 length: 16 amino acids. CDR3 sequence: CASSFNGRASYNEQFF. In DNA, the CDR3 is TGTGCCAGCAGCTTTAACGGGAGGGCTTCCTACAATGAGCAGTTCTTC.

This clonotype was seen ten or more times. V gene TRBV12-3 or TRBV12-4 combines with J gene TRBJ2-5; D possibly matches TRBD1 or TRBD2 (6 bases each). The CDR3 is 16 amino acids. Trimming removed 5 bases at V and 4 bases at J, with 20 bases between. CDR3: CASSLSVQGGRETQYF. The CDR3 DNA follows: TGTGCCAGCAGTCTCAGCGTACAGGGAGGTCGAGAGACCCAGTACTTC.